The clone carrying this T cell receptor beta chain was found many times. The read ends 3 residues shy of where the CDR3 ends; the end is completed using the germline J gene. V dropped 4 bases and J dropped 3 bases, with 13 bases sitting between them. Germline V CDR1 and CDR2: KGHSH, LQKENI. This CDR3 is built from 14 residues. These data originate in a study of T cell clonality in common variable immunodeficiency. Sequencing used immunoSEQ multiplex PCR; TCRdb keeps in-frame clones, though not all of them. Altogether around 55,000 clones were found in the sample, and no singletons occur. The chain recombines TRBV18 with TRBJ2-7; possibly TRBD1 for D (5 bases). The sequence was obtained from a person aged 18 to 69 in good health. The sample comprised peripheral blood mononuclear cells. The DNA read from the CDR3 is TGTGCCAGCTCACTCACCCAGACAGTCTACGAG. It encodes CASSLTQTVYE. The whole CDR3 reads CASSLTQTVYEQYF.